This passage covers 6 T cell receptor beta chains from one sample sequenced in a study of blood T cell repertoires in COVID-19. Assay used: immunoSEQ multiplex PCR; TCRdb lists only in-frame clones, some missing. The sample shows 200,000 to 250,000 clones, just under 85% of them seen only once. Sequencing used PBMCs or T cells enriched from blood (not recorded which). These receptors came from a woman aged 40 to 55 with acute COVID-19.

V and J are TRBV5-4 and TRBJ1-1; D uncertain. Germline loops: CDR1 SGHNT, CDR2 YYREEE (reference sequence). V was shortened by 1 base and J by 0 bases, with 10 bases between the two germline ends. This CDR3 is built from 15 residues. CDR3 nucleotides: TGTGCCAGCAGCTTGAGAACCAGGCTGAACACTGAAGCTTTCTTT. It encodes CASSLRTRLNTEAFF.

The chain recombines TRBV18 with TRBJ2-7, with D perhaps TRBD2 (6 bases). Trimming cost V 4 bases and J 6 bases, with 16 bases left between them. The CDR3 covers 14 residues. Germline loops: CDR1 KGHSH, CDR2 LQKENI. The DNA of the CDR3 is TGTGCCAGCTCACTATCGGGACTCGGGTTCGAGCAGTACTTC. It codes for CASSLSGLGFEQYF.

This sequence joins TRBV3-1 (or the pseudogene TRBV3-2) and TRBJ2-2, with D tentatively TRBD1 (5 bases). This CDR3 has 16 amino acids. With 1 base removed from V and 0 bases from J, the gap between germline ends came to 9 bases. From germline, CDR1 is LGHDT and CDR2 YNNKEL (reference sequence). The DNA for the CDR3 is TGTGCCAGCAGCCAAGTGAGGACAACGAACACCGGGGAGCTGTTTTTT. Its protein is CASSQVRTTNTGELFF.

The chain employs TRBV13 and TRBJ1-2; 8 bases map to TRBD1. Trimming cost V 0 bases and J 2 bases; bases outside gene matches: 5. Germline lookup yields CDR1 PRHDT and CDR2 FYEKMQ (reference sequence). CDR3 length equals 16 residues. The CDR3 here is CASSLGLTGGNYGYTF. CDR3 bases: TGTGCCAGCAGCTTAGGCCTAACAGGGGGGAACTATGGCTACACCTTC. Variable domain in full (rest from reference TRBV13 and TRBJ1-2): AAGVIQSPRHLIKEKRETATLKCYPIPRHDTVYWYQQGPGQDPQFLISFYEKMQSDKGSIPDRFSAQQFSDYHSELNMSSLELGDSALYFCASSLGLTGGNYGYTFGSGTRLTVV.

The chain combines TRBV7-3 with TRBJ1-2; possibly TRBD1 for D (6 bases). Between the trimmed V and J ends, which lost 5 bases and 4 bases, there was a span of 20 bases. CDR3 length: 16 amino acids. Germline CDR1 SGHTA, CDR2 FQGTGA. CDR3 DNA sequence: TGTGCCAGCAGCCCCGGCTACCCGGGACAAATCTATGGCTACACCTTC. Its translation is CASSPGYPGQIYGYTF.

The CDR3 region has the DNA TGTGCCAGCAGCCTTGGACGGGACAGGTCCTACGAGCAGTACTTC. Its translation is CASSLGRDRSYEQYF. The chain is built from TRBV7-6 and TRBJ2-7; 8 bases are shared with TRBD1. Trimming took 5 bases from V and 1 from J; bases not matched to a gene: 7. The CDR3 sequence is 15 residues long. From germline, CDR1 is SGHVS and CDR2 FNYEAQ.